This TCR beta chain appears in the sequencing data of a study of identical twins. Study observations and caveats: Memory repertoires lacked the insertion deficit that abundant cord blood beta clonotypes showed.

This CDR3 comprises 13 residues. The ends were cut back, 4 bases at V and 1 base at J, with 9 bases in the middle. Germline V CDR1 and CDR2: DFQATT, SNEGSKA (reference sequence). This clonotype occurred a few times. As yet, its antigen is unknown. From the 5' RACE reads, TCRdb called clonotypes with MiXCR, one entry per CDR3 protein. The repertoire holds some 1,700,000 distinct CDR3 sequences, with around 33% as singletons. This receptor was taken from a newborn girl in good health. The specimen sequenced was cord blood. This chain joins TRBV20-1 and TRBJ2-3; D call uncertain. CDR3 nucleotides: TGCAGTGCTATTAGTGTCGGCACAGATACGCAGTATTTT. As protein: CSAISVGTDTQYF.